These 26 T cell receptor beta chains were sequenced from one sample in a study of T cell responses to AZD1222 COVID-19 vaccine. Sequencing was performed with immunoSEQ multiplex PCR; in TCRdb, only in-frame clones are kept and a portion is missing. Here the sample spans more than 140,000 clones, around 92% being singletons. The input for sequencing was peripheral blood, taken on day 0 of AZD1222 vaccination. The receptors here all came from an adult in good health.

This clone was seen a single time. The chain recombines TRBV4-1 with TRBJ2-7, with D possibly being TRBD1 or TRBD2 (5 bases each). Germline V gives CDR1 MGHRA, CDR2 YSYEKL. Trimming shortened V by 0 bases and J by 4 bases, and 22 bases separated the two germline ends. This CDR3 is 18 amino acids long. The CDR3 region has the DNA TGCGCCAGCAGCCAAGATTACCTCCGACAGAGGGTAGGGTACGAGCAGTACTTC. Translated, it gives CASSQDYLRQRVGYEQYF.

This chain uses TRBV6-5 with TRBJ2-5; 10 positions agree with TRBD1. In germline, CDR1 is MNHEY, CDR2 SVGAGI. CDR3 length: 14 residues. The junction had 5 bases not matched to a gene; V was cut back by 5 bases and J by 5 bases. The CDR3 reads CASSKPGQGETQYF. In nucleotides, the CDR3 is TGTGCCAGCAGTAAACCGGGACAGGGGGAGACCCAGTACTTC.

The J gene is TRBJ1-6, the V gene TRBV28; D possibly corresponds to TRBD1 (6 bases). V shed 11 bases and J shed 6 bases, with 14 bases lying between them. The CDR3 is 13 residues long. Germline V gene sequence: CDR1 MDHEN, CDR2 SYDVKM. CDR3 in amino acids: CAERGTVNSPLHF. CDR3 bases: TGTGCCGAGAGGGGGACGGTTAATTCACCCCTCCACTTT.

In this sample, this clone turned up many times. V gene TRBV5-8 combines with J gene TRBJ1-6; 7 positions match TRBD1. Germline loops: CDR1 SGHTS, CDR2 YDEGEE. This CDR3 region has 16 residues. The V segment lost 4 bases and the J segment 0 bases; nucleotides outside the gene matches: 4. The DNA of the CDR3 is TGTGCCAGCAGCGGACAGGAAAGCTCCTATAATTCACCCCTCCACTTT. Encoded protein: CASSGQESSYNSPLHF.

The rearrangement uses TRBV19 and TRBJ2-3; D is undetermined. There are 15 residues in the CDR3. Germline V CDR1 and CDR2: LNHDA, SQIVND (reference sequence). Between the trimmed V and J ends, which lost 5 bases and 4 bases, there was a span of 16 bases. This CDR3 reads CASSVVSIRPDTQYF. CDR3 bases: TGTGCCAGTAGTGTGGTGAGCATACGGCCAGATACGCAGTATTTT.

The chain joins TRBV7-2 to TRBJ2-1, with D tentatively TRBD2 (5 bases). V shed 2 bases and J shed 9 bases, with 14 bases lying between them. There are 14 residues in the CDR3. Per germline, CDR1 SGHTA and CDR2 FQGNSA. The CDR3 reads CASSLLSGETEQFF. The CDR3, as DNA: TGTGCCAGCAGCTTACTTTCTGGGGAGACTGAGCAGTTCTTC.

This clone was found a few times. This rearrangement joins TRBV15 to TRBJ2-1; 10 bases map to TRBD2. This CDR3 has 14 amino acids. Germline lookup yields CDR1 LNHNV and CDR2 YYDKDF (reference sequence). Losses at the gene ends were 3 bases for V and 7 bases for J; bases not matched to a gene: 3. CDR3 nucleotides: TGTGCCACCAGCAGGGGACTAGCGATAAATGAGCAGTTCTTC. This codes for CATSRGLAINEQFF.

V gene TRBV18 combines with J gene TRBJ1-5; D may be TRBD1 (6 bases). The ends were cut back, 3 bases at V and 9 bases at J, with 12 bases in the middle. CDR3 length equals 13 residues. In germline, CDR1 is KGHSH, CDR2 LQKENI. The CDR3, as DNA: TGTGCCAGCTCACCGACTACAGGGAGGCCCCAGCATTTT. It codes for CASSPTTGRPQHF.

The chain has TRBV6-1 and TRBJ1-1; tentative D call: TRBD1 (6 bases). The CDR3 extends over 13 amino acids. Germline loops: CDR1 MNHNS, CDR2 SASEGT. V lost 3 bases, J lost 5 bases, and 10 bases lay in between. The CDR3 loop reads CASSDRGYTEAFF. The CDR3 DNA sequence: TGTGCCAGCAGTGATAGGGGGTATACTGAAGCTTTCTTT.

The rearrangement links TRBV5-8 to TRBJ2-7; D is perhaps TRBD1 or TRBD2 (6 bases each). The CDR3 contains 16 residues. CDR1 and CDR2 (germline): SGHTS, YDEGEE. Between the trimmed V and J ends, which lost 5 bases and 3 bases, there was a span of 21 bases. The CDR3 nucleotides are TGTGCCAGCAGACCCCAGGGCGGGACATTTCGCTACGAGCAGTACTTC. This sequence encodes CASRPQGGTFRYEQYF.

The J gene is TRBJ1-1, the V gene TRBV7-9; D not certain. Trimming pared 0 bases from V and 0 bases from J, leaving 14 bases between. Germline V gene sequence: CDR1 SEHNR, CDR2 FQNEAQ (reference sequence). The CDR3 consists of 17 residues. The CDR3: CASSLALSTSMNTEAFF. In DNA, the CDR3 is TGTGCCAGCAGCTTAGCGCTGTCGACCTCGATGAACACTGAAGCTTTCTTT.

The chain uses TRBV6-5 and TRBJ2-1, with 8 bases aligning to TRBD2. Per the germline V gene, CDR1 is MNHEY and CDR2 is SVGAGI. J gave up 4 bases and V 0 bases, and 5 bases lay outside the gene matches. The CDR3 is 16 amino acids. The CDR3 sequence: CASSYSLREVYNEQFF. The CDR3 nucleotides are TGTGCCAGCAGTTACTCCCTGCGGGAGGTATACAATGAGCAGTTCTTC.

The chain employs TRBV21-1 and TRBJ2-5; TRBD1 is the table's D call and was not checked against the DNA. TRBV21-1 is recorded as a pseudogene. The CDR3 consists of 17 residues. CDR3 nucleotides: TGTGCCAGCAGCAAAGGTCCGGGACAGGGGGCAAGAGAGACCCAGTACTTC. It codes for CASSKGPGQGARETQYF.

This clone was picked up one time. The rearrangement joins TRBV3-1 (or the pseudogene TRBV3-2) to TRBJ2-5; 10 nucleotides line up with TRBD1. The length of the CDR3 is 16 residues. Germline V CDR1 and CDR2: LGHDT, YNNKEL (reference sequence). The junction had 5 bases not matched to a gene; V was cut back by 4 bases and J by 0 bases. CDR3 sequence: CASSRTGGGYQETQYF. CDR3 nucleotides: TGTGCCAGCAGCCGGACAGGGGGGGGGTACCAAGAGACCCAGTACTTC.

Written as DNA, the CDR3 is TGTGCCAGCAGTTACGGGGCCTCCTACGAGCAGTACTTC. This encodes CASSYGASYEQYF. The chain is built from TRBV6-5 and TRBJ2-7; D perhaps matches TRBD1 (5 bases). This CDR3 is built from 13 residues. Deletions cut 2 bases from V and 0 bases from J, with 5 bases between. Germline CDR1 reads MNHEY; CDR2 reads SVGAGI.

The gene calls are TRBV10-3 and TRBJ1-3; no definite D call. Trimming cost V 4 bases and J 0 bases, with 10 bases left between them. The germline V gene has CDR1 ENHRY and CDR2 SYGVKD. The length of the CDR3 is 15 residues. CDR3 in DNA: TGTGCCATCAGTGGGTCCGCTTCCTCTGGAAACACCATATATTTT. Translating gives CAISGSASSGNTIYF.

The chain has TRBV5-1 and TRBJ2-2, with D perhaps given as TRBD1 or TRBD2 (5 bases each). Germline V lookup: CDR1 SGHRS, CDR2 YFSETQ. CDR3 size: 17 residues. V gave up 4 bases and J gave up 5 bases, with 21 bases separating them. The CDR3 DNA follows: TGCGCCAGCAGCCTACTGGTCCCAGGGAGAATGACCGGGGAGCTGTTTTTT. It encodes CASSLLVPGRMTGELFF.

The V gene is TRBV7-2, the J gene TRBJ1-2; no definite D call. Per the germline V gene, CDR1 is SGHTA and CDR2 is FQGNSA. V lost 0 bases and J 7 bases, leaving 9 bases between the germline ends. The CDR3 has 13 residues. CDR3 in amino acids: CASSLAQPGGYTF. The CDR3 DNA is TGTGCCAGCAGCTTAGCCCAGCCAGGTGGCTACACCTTC.

This chain connects TRBV9 to TRBJ2-7, with 7 bases that match TRBD1. V trimming: 4 bases; J trimming: 3 bases; junction bases outside the gene matches: 7. Germline CDR1 reads SGDLS; CDR2 reads YYNGEE. The CDR3 consists of 14 residues. CDR3 sequence reads: CASSPSDRSYEQYF. The CDR3 bases are TGTGCCAGCAGCCCCTCGGACAGGAGCTACGAGCAGTACTTC.

This clone was detected a few times. The CDR3 bases are TGTGCCATCAGTGAGTCGAATGTTAGGGATGGCTACACCTTC. Translated, it gives CAISESNVRDGYTF. The chain has TRBV10-3 and TRBJ1-2, with D unclear. CDR1 ENHRY and CDR2 SYGVKD come from the germline V gene. The CDR3 spans 14 residues. V was trimmed by 0 bases and J by 6 bases, leaving 11 bases between them.

The V and J genes are TRBV5-1 and TRBJ1-1; TRBD1 might be the D (6 bases). The CDR3 loop spans 15 amino acids. CDR1 and CDR2 from the germline V gene are SGHRS and YFSETQ. V dropped 4 bases and J dropped 0 bases, with 13 bases sitting between them. The CDR3 sequence: CASSGWAGVNTEAFF. The DNA of the CDR3 is TGCGCCAGCAGCGGATGGGCAGGGGTGAACACTGAAGCTTTCTTT.

V and J are TRBV6-6 and TRBJ1-1, with D possibly TRBD1 on 5 matching bases. Germline lookup yields CDR1 MNHNY and CDR2 SVGAGI (reference sequence). V was shortened by 4 bases and J by 4 bases, with 16 bases between the two germline ends. CDR3 length: 15 amino acids. The CDR3 sequence is CASSSNRGRVTEAFF. The CDR3, as DNA: TGTGCCAGCAGTTCAAATAGGGGAAGGGTCACTGAAGCTTTCTTT.

V is TRBV4-3 and J is TRBJ2-1; D remains ambiguous. Germline CDR1 is LGHNA and CDR2 is YSLEER. V shed 0 bases and J shed 0 bases, with 9 bases lying between them. The CDR3 is made up of 16 amino acids. CDR3 amino acids: CASSQDPPGSYNEQFF. The DNA for the CDR3 is TGCGCCAGCAGCCAAGATCCGCCCGGCTCCTACAATGAGCAGTTCTTC.

The rearrangement joins TRBV7-8 to TRBJ2-7; D unresolved. Germline V gene data show CDR1 as SGHVS and CDR2 as FQNEAQ. V lost 4 bases to trimming and J lost 4 bases, with 5 bases between them. CDR3 size: 11 residues. DNA of the CDR3: TGTGCCAGCAGCTCGCATTACGAGCAGTACTTC. Its protein is CASSSHYEQYF. Looking up the rest from reference TRBV7-8 and TRBJ2-7 gives the full variable domain: GAGVSQSPRYKVAKRGQDVALRCDPISGHVSLFWYQQALGQGPEFLTYFQNEAQLDKSGLPSDRFFAERPEGSVSTLKIQRTQQEDSAVYLCASSSHYEQYFGPGTRLTVT.

The gene calls are TRBV25-1 and TRBJ1-1, with D possibly TRBD1 on 5 matching bases. Germline CDR1 and CDR2: MGHDK and SYGVNS. Trimming stripped 3 bases from V and 11 bases from J, with 16 bases between. This CDR3 contains 13 residues. CDR3 DNA: TGTGCCAGCAGTGACCTATCCGGGGGGAAGGCTTTCTTT. Translated: CASSDLSGGKAFF. Combining the CDR3 with reference TRBV25-1 and TRBJ1-1 gives the whole variable domain EADIYQTPRYLVIGTGKKITLECSQTMGHDKMYWYQQDPGMELHLIHYSYGVNSTEKGDLSSESTVSRIRTEHFPLTLESARPSHTSQYLCASSDLSGGKAFFGQGTRLTVV.

The CDR3 loop reads CASSLMWRGGHRDEQFF. Here the CDR3 DNA reads TGTGCCAGCAGCCTCATGTGGCGGGGGGGTCATAGGGATGAGCAGTTCTTC. The chain combines TRBV3-1 (or the pseudogene TRBV3-2) with TRBJ2-1; 9 positions agree with TRBD2. Germline assignment: CDR1 LGHDT and CDR2 YNNKEL (reference sequence). CDR3 length: 17 amino acids. Unmatched junction bases numbered 15, after V lost 4 bases and J lost 8 bases.